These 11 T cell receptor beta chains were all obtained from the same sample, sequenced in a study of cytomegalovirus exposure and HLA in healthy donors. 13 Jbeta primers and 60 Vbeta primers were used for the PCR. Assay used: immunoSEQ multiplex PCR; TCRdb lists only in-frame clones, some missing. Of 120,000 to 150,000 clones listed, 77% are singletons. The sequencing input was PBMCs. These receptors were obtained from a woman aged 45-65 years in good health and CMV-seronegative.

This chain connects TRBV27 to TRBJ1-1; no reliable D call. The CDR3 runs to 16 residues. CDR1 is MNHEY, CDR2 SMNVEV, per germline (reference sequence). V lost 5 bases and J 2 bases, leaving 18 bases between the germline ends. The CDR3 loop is CASSPDRTGKNTEAFF. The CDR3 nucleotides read TGTGCCAGCAGTCCGGACCGGACGGGGAAAAACACTGAAGCTTTCTTT.

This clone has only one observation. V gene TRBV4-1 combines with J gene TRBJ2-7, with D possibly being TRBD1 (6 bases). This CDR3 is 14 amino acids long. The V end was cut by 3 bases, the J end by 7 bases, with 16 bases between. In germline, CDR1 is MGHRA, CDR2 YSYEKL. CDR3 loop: CASSQTTGLREQYF. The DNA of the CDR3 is TGCGCCAGCAGCCAGACTACAGGGTTGAGGGAGCAGTACTTC.

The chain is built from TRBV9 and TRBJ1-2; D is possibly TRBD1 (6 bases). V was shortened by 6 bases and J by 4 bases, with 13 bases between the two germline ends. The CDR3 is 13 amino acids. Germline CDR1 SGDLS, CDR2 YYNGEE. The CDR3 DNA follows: TGTGCCAGCACTCCGGGACATAGCTATGGCTACACCTTC. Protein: CASTPGHSYGYTF.

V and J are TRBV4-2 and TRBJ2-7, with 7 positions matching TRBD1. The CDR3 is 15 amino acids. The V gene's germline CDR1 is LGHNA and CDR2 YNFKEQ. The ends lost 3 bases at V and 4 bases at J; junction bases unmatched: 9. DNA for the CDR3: TGTGCCAGCAGCCAGGAAGGACAGGACTTTTACGAGCAGTACTTC. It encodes CASSQEGQDFYEQYF.

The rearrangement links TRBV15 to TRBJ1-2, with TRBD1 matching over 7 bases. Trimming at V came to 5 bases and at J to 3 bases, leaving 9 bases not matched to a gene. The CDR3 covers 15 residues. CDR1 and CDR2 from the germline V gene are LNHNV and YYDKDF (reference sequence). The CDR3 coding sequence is TGTGCCACCAGCGATAGACAGGGTTTCTACTATGGCTACACCTTC. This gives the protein CATSDRQGFYYGYTF.

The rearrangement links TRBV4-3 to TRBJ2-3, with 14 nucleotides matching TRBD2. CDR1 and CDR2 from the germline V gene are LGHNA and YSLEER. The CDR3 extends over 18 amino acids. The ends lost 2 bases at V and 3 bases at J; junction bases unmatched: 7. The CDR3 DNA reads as TGCGCCAGCAGCCAAAGACTAGCGGGGGGGCCCGAAACAGATACGCAGTATTTT. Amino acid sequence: CASSQRLAGGPETDTQYF.

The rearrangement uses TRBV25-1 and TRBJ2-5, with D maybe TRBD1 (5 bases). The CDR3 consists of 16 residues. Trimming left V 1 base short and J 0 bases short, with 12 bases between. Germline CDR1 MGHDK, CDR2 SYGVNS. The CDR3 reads CASSEFRGQYQETQYF. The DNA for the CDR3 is TGTGCCAGCAGTGAATTTAGGGGCCAATACCAAGAGACCCAGTACTTC.

The CDR3 protein is CASSESRTSGVDPISGANVLTF. In DNA form, the CDR3 reads TGTGCCAGCAGTGAAAGCCGGACTAGCGGGGTAGACCCAATCTCTGGGGCCAACGTCCTGACTTTC. The chain combines TRBV2 with TRBJ2-6; TRBD2 aligns across 12 bases. The germline gives CDR1 SNHLY, CDR2 FYNNEI. V shed 2 bases and J 0 bases; nucleotides not matched to a gene: 14. This CDR3 is 22 amino acids long.

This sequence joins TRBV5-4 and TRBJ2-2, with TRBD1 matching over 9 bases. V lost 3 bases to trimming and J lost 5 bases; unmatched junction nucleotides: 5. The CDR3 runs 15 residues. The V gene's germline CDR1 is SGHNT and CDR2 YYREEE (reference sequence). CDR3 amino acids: CASSSGQGRTGELFF. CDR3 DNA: TGTGCCAGCAGCTCGGGACAGGGAAGGACCGGGGAGCTGTTTTTT.

The CDR3 DNA reads as TGTGCCAGCAGCTTTGGACAGGGGGCGAATGGCTACACCTTC. Protein sequence: CASSFGQGANGYTF. The chain links TRBV7-9 to TRBJ1-2; 11 nucleotides match TRBD1. The J segment lost 6 bases and the V segment lost 3 bases, leaving 3 bases of the junction unmatched. CDR1 and CDR2 (germline): SEHNR, FQNEAQ (reference sequence). CDR3 length equals 14 residues.

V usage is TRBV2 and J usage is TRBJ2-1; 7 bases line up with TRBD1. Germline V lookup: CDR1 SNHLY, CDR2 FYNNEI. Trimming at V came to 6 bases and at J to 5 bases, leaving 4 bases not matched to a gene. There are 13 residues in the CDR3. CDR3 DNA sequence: TGTGCCAGCAGGACAGGGTTGGACAATGAGCAGTTCTTC. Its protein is CASRTGLDNEQFF.